Sequencing of this T cell receptor (beta chain) was carried out in a study of blood T cell repertoires in COVID-19. CDR1 and CDR2 from the germline V gene are LNHDA and SQIVND (reference sequence). The CDR3 extends over 16 amino acids. The V and J ends lost 3 bases and 8 bases, in that order; junction bases with no gene match: 12. The data were produced by immunoSEQ multiplex PCR, yet TCRdb's version contains in-frame clones alone and is incomplete. The data contain about 120,000 clones, approximately 87% of them singletons. The chain uses TRBV19 and TRBJ1-4; TRBD1 matches at 7 bases. This TCR derives from a woman in her forties or fifties with acute or convalescent COVID-19. The sequenced sample consisted of peripheral blood. The chain's CDR3 is CASSIGLQGVQEKLFF. CDR3 sequence (DNA): TGTGCCAGTAGTATTGGCCTCCAGGGGGTTCAAGAAAAACTGTTTTTT.